This T cell receptor (beta chain) was observed in a study of blood T cell repertoires in COVID-19. Looking at the study overall: Acute and convalescent COVID-19 samples came from the United States, Italy and Spain. Sample material is recorded as cDNA or gDNA derived from T cells, B-cell-depleted T cells, or PBMCs.

V was shortened by 2 bases and J by 5 bases, with 7 bases between the two germline ends. The CDR3 sequence is 13 residues long. In the study's own analysis: The authors estimated nucleated cell counts from reference gene primer amplification. The method was immunoSEQ multiplex PCR; TCRdb's version includes in-frame clones alone and lacks a portion of them. The V and J calls and clone size come from that table; D and trimming were worked out from the DNA. Of about 74,000 clones listed, 84% are singletons. The chain employs TRBV12-3 or TRBV12-4 and TRBJ2-1; D is uncertain. The specimen sequenced was peripheral blood. The receptor was isolated from a man aged 65-85 years with acute or convalescent COVID-19. CDR3 sequence: CASSLSQNNEQFF. CDR3 nucleotide sequence: TGTGCCAGCAGTTTATCGCAGAACAATGAGCAGTTCTTC.